The next 29 T cell receptor beta chains were all read from a single sample in a study of blood T cells in healthy people across ages. The use of a sample-barcoded 5' primer and a J-beta primer mix characterized a second PCR of roughly 7 to 11 cycles. TCRdb reanalysed the 5' RACE reads using MiXCR and keeps one entry per CDR3 protein. The sample records roughly 680,000 distinct CDR3 sequences, around 48% being singletons. The sample comprised blood. The receptors derive from a woman aged 55-75 years in good health.

The J gene is TRBJ1-1, the V gene TRBV7-9, with D hard to call. Trimming removed 1 base at V and 6 bases at J, with 6 bases between. Germline V gives CDR1 SEHNR, CDR2 FQNEAQ (reference sequence). The CDR3 runs to 12 residues. The CDR3 reads CASSLGLAEAFF. The CDR3 DNA reads as TGTGCCAGCAGCTTAGGGTTGGCTGAAGCTTTCTTT.

This clonotype has a handful of counts. The chain is built from TRBV6-5 and TRBJ2-3, with 10 bases aligning to TRBD2. The CDR3 spans 14 residues. CDR1 and CDR2 from the germline V gene are MNHEY and SVGAGI. J lost 4 bases, V lost 8 bases, and 6 bases had no gene match. The CDR3 sequence is CASRLAGEADTQYF. The DNA of the CDR3 is TGTGCCAGCCGGCTAGCGGGAGAGGCAGATACGCAGTATTTT.

This clonotype was detected only a few times. This chain joins TRBV24-1 and TRBJ2-3, with 9 bases fitting TRBD1. The CDR3 has 14 residues. V gave up 10 bases and J gave up 0 bases; unmatched junction bases: 4. Germline V lookup: CDR1 KGHDR, CDR2 SFDVKD. The CDR3, as DNA: TGTGCCACGGGGACAGGGACTAGCACAGATACGCAGTATTTT. The encoded protein is CATGTGTSTDTQYF.

In its sample, this clonotype was seen a few times. The chain is built from TRBV29-1 and TRBJ1-4; unclear D gene. CDR1 and CDR2 from the germline V gene are SQVTM and ANQGSEA. V shed 0 bases and J shed 5 bases, with 7 bases lying between them. The CDR3 is 13 amino acids. CDR3 protein: CSVEDRANEKLFF. Written as DNA, the CDR3 is TGCAGCGTTGAAGATCGGGCGAATGAAAAACTGTTTTTT. The full variable domain, in which reference TRBV29-1 and TRBJ1-4 provide the parts outside the CDR3, is SAVISQKPSRDICQRGTSLTIQCQVDSQVTMMFWYRQQPGQSLTLIATANQGSEATYESGFVIDKFPISRPNLTFSTLTVSNMSPEDSSIYLCSVEDRANEKLFFGSGTQLSVL.

The CDR3 loop is CASSYDLGHRYNEQFF. Written as DNA, the CDR3 is TGTGCCAGCAGTTACGACCTTGGGCACCGCTACAATGAGCAGTTCTTC. The chain employs TRBV6-5 and TRBJ2-1; D not certain. This CDR3 has 16 amino acids. Per the germline V gene, CDR1 is MNHEY and CDR2 is SVGAGI. Trimming shortened V by 2 bases and J by 3 bases, and 14 bases separated the two germline ends.

The CDR3 DNA reads as TGTGCCAGTTTGGGCAGGGGCAATCAGCCCCAGCATTTT. This encodes CASLGRGNQPQHF. V and J are TRBV19 and TRBJ1-5, with D maybe TRBD1 (5 bases). The V gene lost 8 bases and the J gene lost 2 bases, with 10 bases spanning the gap. This CDR3 has 13 residues. Germline CDR1 and CDR2: LNHDA and SQIVND (reference sequence). Drawing the rest from reference TRBV19 and TRBJ1-5, the complete variable domain is DGGITQSPKYLFRKEGQNVTLSCEQNLNHDAMYWYRQDPGQGLRLIYYSQIVNDFQKGDIAEGYSVSREKKESFPLTVTSAQKNPTAFYLCASLGRGNQPQHFGDGTRLSIL.

This chain joins TRBV9 and TRBJ2-7, with D possibly matching TRBD1 (5 bases). Trimming shortened V by 0 bases and J by 2 bases, and 9 bases separated the two germline ends. CDR1 is SGDLS, CDR2 YYNGEE, per germline. This CDR3 spans 14 amino acids. The CDR3: CASSVAPGTYEQYF. DNA of the CDR3: TGTGCCAGCAGCGTAGCCCCAGGGACCTACGAGCAGTACTTC.

The chain combines TRBV6-2 or TRBV6-3 with TRBJ2-7, with D hard to call. The CDR3 is 12 residues long. The germline gives CDR1 MNHEY, CDR2 SVGEGT. Trimming removed 2 bases from V and 4 bases from J, with 6 bases in between. CDR3 sequence (DNA): TGTGCCAGCAGTTACCCCGTATACGAGCAGTACTTC. This gives the protein CASSYPVYEQYF.

V and J are TRBV27 and TRBJ2-5; D gene uncertain. The germline V gene has CDR1 MNHEY and CDR2 SMNVEV (reference sequence). Between the trimmed V and J ends, which lost 5 bases and 3 bases, there was a span of 13 bases. CDR3 size: 14 residues. CDR3 sequence (DNA): TGTGCCAGCAGTCCGGTCGTAGGGAAAGAGACCCAGTACTTC. It codes for CASSPVVGKETQYF.

V and J are TRBV11-1 and TRBJ2-3, with D tentatively TRBD1 or TRBD2 (5 bases each). This CDR3 region has 15 residues. Germline CDR1 and CDR2: SGHAT and FQDESV (reference sequence). V was cut by 4 bases and J by 1 base, with 12 bases left in between. The CDR3 reads CASSYPGTGTDTQYF. CDR3 coding DNA: TGTGCCAGCAGCTACCCGGGGACCGGCACAGATACGCAGTATTTT.

In DNA, the CDR3 is TGTGCCAGCAGCTTGTACATCCTAGCGGAAACAAACATTCAGTACTTC. Residues: CASSLYILAETNIQYF. The chain employs TRBV5-6 and TRBJ2-7; TRBD2 agrees at 7 bases. The J call may be incorrect, as the DNA end agrees better with TRBJ2-4. The CDR3 is made up of 16 amino acids. Germline CDR1 and CDR2: SGHDT and YYEEEE.

The chain uses TRBV27 and TRBJ2-5; D is possibly TRBD2 (5 bases). Germline values: CDR1 MNHEY, CDR2 SMNVEV (reference sequence). CDR3 size: 15 residues. Trimming left V 5 bases short and J 5 bases short, with 18 bases between. CDR3 nucleotide sequence: TGTGCCAGCAGTGTAACGGGGAAGCCAACCGAGACCCAGTACTTC. This sequence encodes CASSVTGKPTETQYF.

The chain recombines TRBV7-2 with TRBJ1-1; D not resolved. V was cut by 5 bases and J by 1 base, with 11 bases left in between. Germline CDR1 SGHTA, CDR2 FQGNSA. This CDR3 contains 14 residues. The DNA for the CDR3 is TGTGCCAGCAGCCCCCGATCGGGGAACACTGAAGCTTTCTTT. This gives the protein CASSPRSGNTEAFF.

This chain joins TRBV7-2 and TRBJ2-5, with TRBD1 identical over 7 bases. The CDR3 covers 13 residues. The V gene end was trimmed by 7 bases and the J gene end by 5 bases; junction bases not matched to a gene: 7. Per the germline V gene, CDR1 is SGHTA and CDR2 is FQGNSA. The CDR3 here is CASTSTGMETQYF. DNA of the CDR3: TGTGCCAGCACTTCGACAGGGATGGAGACCCAGTACTTC.

The chain uses TRBV27 and TRBJ2-7; tentatively, D is TRBD1 or TRBD2 (5 bases each). Germline values: CDR1 MNHEY, CDR2 SMNVEV (reference sequence). The CDR3 loop spans 14 amino acids. Trimming removed 8 bases from V and 1 base from J, with 15 bases in between. The CDR3 loop is CASRPGPSSYEQYF. The CDR3 DNA reads as TGTGCCAGCCGTCCGGGACCGTCATCCTACGAGCAGTACTTC.

The chain employs TRBV5-1 and TRBJ2-7, with TRBD1 identical over 9 bases. This CDR3 is built from 15 residues. From germline, CDR1 is SGHRS and CDR2 YFSETQ. Germline trimming cut 0 bases from V and 5 bases from J; bases unmatched to any gene: 6. DNA for the CDR3: TGCGCCAGCAGCTTGGTAGGACAGGGGCTCGACGAGCAGTACTTC. It codes for CASSLVGQGLDEQYF.

The chain is built from TRBV28 and TRBJ2-1; 7 nucleotides agree with TRBD2. The germline V gene encodes CDR1 MDHEN and CDR2 SYDVKM. This CDR3 spans 16 amino acids. After removal of 3 bases from V and 3 bases from J, the junction contained 8 bases not matched to a gene. In nucleotides, the CDR3 is TGTGCCAGCAGTTTGGTAGGACTAGGCCTCTACAATGAGCAGTTCTTC. This gives the protein CASSLVGLGLYNEQFF.

The chain links TRBV20-1 to TRBJ2-2; 13 nucleotides agree with TRBD2. The CDR3 spans 14 residues. The germline CDR1 and CDR2 sequences are DFQATT and SNEGSKA (reference sequence). The trim removed 6 bases at V and 5 bases at J, leaving 3 bases unmatched. CDR3 sequence: CSARGLAGTGELFF. CDR3 in DNA: TGCAGTGCAAGGGGACTAGCGGGAACCGGGGAGCTGTTTTTT.

This clonotype was seen a few times. This chain joins TRBV21-1 and TRBJ2-7. TRBV21-1 is recorded as a pseudogene. The CDR3 length is 12 residues. The CDR3 DNA reads as TGTGCCAGCAGCAAAGGTACCGCCGAGCAGTACTTC. This sequence encodes CASSKGTAEQYF.

The chain joins TRBV28 to TRBJ1-5; D call uncertain. The CDR3 sequence is 14 residues long. V lost 2 bases and J lost 4, with 9 bases in between. In germline, CDR1 is MDHEN, CDR2 SYDVKM. As DNA, the CDR3 is TGTGCCAGCAGTTTAAACAGCGAGAATCAGCCCCAGCATTTT. It encodes CASSLNSENQPQHF. The entire variable domain, with the rest obtained from reference TRBV28 and TRBJ1-5, is as follows: DVKVTQSSRYLVKRTGEKVFLECVQDMDHENMFWYRQDPGLGLRLIYFSYDVKMKEKGDIPEGYSVSREKKERFSLILESASTNQTSMYLCASSLNSENQPQHFGDGTRLSIL.

This chain links TRBV18 with TRBJ2-1; possibly TRBD2 for D (6 bases). V lost 5 bases and J 4 bases, leaving 15 bases between the germline ends. The CDR3 is 15 amino acids. The V gene's germline CDR1 is KGHSH and CDR2 LQKENI. The CDR3: CASSSRRAGYNEQFF. CDR3 nucleotides: TGTGCCAGCTCAAGCCGAAGGGCGGGATACAATGAGCAGTTCTTC.

V usage is TRBV28 and J usage is TRBJ2-7; the D gene could be TRBD1 or TRBD2 (5 bases each). CDR1 is MDHEN and CDR2 is SYDVKM in the germline V gene. This CDR3 region has 15 residues. V was cut by 5 bases and J by 5 bases, with 19 bases left in between. For the CDR3, the DNA is TGTGCCAGCAGTCCTCGGGACGTTCTGGGGGACGAGCAGTACTTC. This codes for CASSPRDVLGDEQYF. The variable domain in full, with the rest retrieved from reference TRBV28 and TRBJ2-7, is DVKVTQSSRYLVKRTGEKVFLECVQDMDHENMFWYRQDPGLGLRLIYFSYDVKMKEKGDIPEGYSVSREKKERFSLILESASTNQTSMYLCASSPRDVLGDEQYFGPGTRLTVT.

V usage is TRBV5-1 and J usage is TRBJ2-1, with D perhaps TRBD2 (6 bases). This CDR3 spans 15 amino acids. The V end was cut by 0 bases, the J end by 5 bases, with 12 bases between. The germline V gene has CDR1 SGHRS and CDR2 YFSETQ. This CDR3 is CASSLGAGTDNEQFF. The CDR3 nucleotides read TGCGCCAGCAGCTTGGGGGCGGGAACGGACAATGAGCAGTTCTTC.

The chain recombines TRBV29-1 with TRBJ1-2; D is ambiguous. This CDR3 region has 11 residues. CDR1 SQVTM and CDR2 ANQGSEA come from the germline V gene. V was pared by 7 bases and J by 5 bases, with 11 bases between. The CDR3 loop is CSAVLSYGYTF. In nucleotides, the CDR3 is TGCAGCGCCGTCCTCTCATATGGCTACACCTTC.

This clonotype was observed a handful of times. The chain links TRBV11-3 to TRBJ2-7; TRBD1 matches at 7 bases. The CDR3 totals 15 residues. V dropped 1 base and J dropped 0; count of bases not matched to a gene: 3. Germline V CDR1 and CDR2: SGHNT, YENEEA. CDR3 sequence: CASSLGDSDSYEQYF. In nucleotides, the CDR3 is TGTGCCAGCAGCTTAGGGGACAGTGACTCCTACGAGCAGTACTTC.

The count of this clonotype is one. The V gene is TRBV4-1, the J gene TRBJ2-1; 12 bases are a match to TRBD2. With V trimmed by 3 bases and J by 6 bases, 15 bases remained unmatched. The CDR3 extends over 19 amino acids. Per the germline V gene, CDR1 is MGHRA and CDR2 is YSYEKL. In DNA, the CDR3 is TGCGCCAGCAGCCATCCCCTCCTGACTAGCGGGAGACGTGGCAATGAGCAGTTCTTC. It yields the protein CASSHPLLTSGRRGNEQFF.

The V gene is TRBV20-1, the J gene TRBJ2-7; 7 bases fit TRBD1. Trimming took 6 bases from V and 2 from J; bases not matched to a gene: 7. This CDR3 region has 13 residues. The V gene's germline CDR1 is DFQATT and CDR2 SNEGSKA (reference sequence). The CDR3 DNA is TGCAGTGCCCCACACAGGGGCACCTACGAGCAGTACTTC. Protein product: CSAPHRGTYEQYF.

This clonotype was counted a few times. The chain employs TRBV5-1 and TRBJ1-2; possible D gene TRBD1, 5 bases. The CDR3 contains 15 residues. The ends were cut back, 7 bases at V and 5 bases at J, with 21 bases in the middle. Germline V lookup: CDR1 SGHRS, CDR2 YFSETQ. This chain's CDR3 is CASSGGEARSYGYTF. The CDR3, as DNA: TGCGCCAGCTCCGGGGGTGAGGCCCGATCGTATGGCTACACCTTC.

This sequence joins TRBV6-2 or TRBV6-3 and TRBJ2-3; a possible D gene is TRBD1 (6 bases). The CDR3 contains 14 residues. V lost 5 bases, J lost 0 bases, and 9 bases lay in between. Germline V CDR1 and CDR2: MNHEY, SVGEGT. The CDR3 region is CASSRQVSTDTQYF. CDR3 sequence (DNA): TGTGCCAGCAGTCGACAGGTCAGCACAGATACGCAGTATTTT.